Included here is one T cell receptor (beta chain) sequence, with context. The data originate from a study of control samples from healthy donors and cancer patients. TCRdb's copy holds only in-frame clones and misses some; the assay was immunoSEQ multiplex PCR. The table has approximately 100,000 clones, approximately 88% seen once. CDR1 LGHDT and CDR2 YNNKEL come from the germline V gene (reference sequence). The CDR3 totals 17 residues. The ends lost 4 bases at V and 0 bases at J; junction bases unmatched: 8. The sequencing sample was made of PBMCs. This sequence was found in a man aged 65 to 79 with lung cancer. The chain has TRBV3-1 (or the pseudogene TRBV3-2) and TRBJ1-4; TRBD1 matches at 7 bases. The CDR3, as DNA: TGTGCCAGCAGCCCGCCCCGGGACAGATCAACTAATGAAAAACTGTTTTTT. It codes for CASSPPRDRSTNEKLFF.